These 14 T cell receptor beta chains came from one sample sequenced in a study of identical twins. TCRdb processed the 5' RACE reads anew with MiXCR; each CDR3 protein has one entry. The sample comprises fewer than 800,000 distinct CDR3 sequences, under 8.5% of which are singletons, and 1.6% rests with the top ten. This same sample was also taken into another study, of yellow fever vaccine responses in identical twins.

The source material was PBMCs. The source is a young woman in good health.

The chain employs TRBV21-1 and TRBJ1-3. TRBV21-1 is deemed a pseudogene. This CDR3 is 17 amino acids long. CDR3 residues: CASSPRETGPSGDTIYF. The CDR3 region has the DNA TGTGCCAGCAGCCCTAGAGAGACGGGACCCTCGGGTGACACCATATATTTT.

This clonotype occurred many times. The genes are TRBV7-9 and TRBJ1-2, with D uncertain. V dropped 5 bases and J dropped 6 bases, with 13 bases sitting between them. Germline CDR1 and CDR2: SEHNR and FQNEAQ (reference sequence). CDR3 size: 13 residues. This chain's CDR3 is CASSLARVNGYTF. The CDR3 nucleotides read TGTGCCAGCAGCCTGGCCCGGGTAAATGGCTACACCTTC.

V is TRBV24-1 and J is TRBJ1-1; weak D call: TRBD1 (5 bases). Trimming stripped 5 bases from V and 6 bases from J, with 15 bases between. Germline lookup yields CDR1 KGHDR and CDR2 SFDVKD. CDR3 length: 14 amino acids. The CDR3, as DNA: TGTGCCACCAGTGCCACCGGCAGAGGGGCTGAAGCTTTCTTT. Protein sequence: CATSATGRGAEAFF.

This clonotype was seen a few times. This chain connects TRBV21-1 to TRBJ1-2; the table gives TRBD1 as D, unverified against the DNA. TRBV21-1 is a documented pseudogene. This CDR3 spans 15 amino acids. CDR3 nucleotides: TGTGCCAGCAGCAAAGACTCGACGGGAAACTATGGCTACACCTTC. Protein sequence: CASSKDSTGNYGYTF.

The gene calls are TRBV14 and TRBJ2-7, with D possibly TRBD1 on 6 matching bases. CDR1 is SGHDN and CDR2 is FVKESK in the germline V gene. The CDR3 loop spans 13 amino acids. V dropped 6 bases and J dropped 4 bases, with 13 bases sitting between them. This chain's CDR3 is CASRETGPYEQYF. The DNA of the CDR3 is TGTGCCAGCAGAGAGACAGGTCCGTACGAGCAGTACTTC.

Many counts were recorded for this clonotype. The chain is built from TRBV6-2 or TRBV6-3 and TRBJ2-3, with 9 bases matching TRBD2. From germline, CDR1 is MNHEY and CDR2 SVGEGT. This CDR3 is built from 17 residues. Trimming removed 5 bases from V and 3 bases from J; junction bases left unmatched: 12. The chain's CDR3 is CASSRMAAGGPTDTQYF. The CDR3 DNA is TGTGCCAGCAGTCGCATGGCGGCGGGGGGGCCGACAGATACGCAGTATTTT.

The table lists this clonotype with many counts. The chain links TRBV5-1 to TRBJ2-1; 12 positions match TRBD1. CDR1 is SGHRS and CDR2 is YFSETQ in the germline V gene. The CDR3 runs 17 residues. Germline trimming cut 5 bases from V and 0 bases from J; bases unmatched to any gene: 6. CDR3 loop: CASRGDRGPSSYNEQFF. In DNA form, the CDR3 reads TGCGCCAGCAGAGGGGACAGGGGGCCGAGCTCCTACAATGAGCAGTTCTTC.

The CDR3 here is CASSLSWASRGEQFF. The CDR3 DNA follows: TGTGCCAGCAGCTTATCCTGGGCTAGTAGAGGGGAGCAGTTCTTC. This chain joins TRBV7-8 and TRBJ2-1, with a weak D call TRBD2 (5 bases). This CDR3 contains 15 residues. Per germline, CDR1 SGHVS and CDR2 FQNEAQ. The ends were cut back, 2 bases at V and 10 bases at J, with 18 bases in the middle.

Ten or more counts support this clonotype. V usage is TRBV28 and J usage is TRBJ2-5; possibly TRBD2 for D (5 bases). V lost 3 bases and J 4 bases, leaving 18 bases between the germline ends. Germline loops: CDR1 MDHEN, CDR2 SYDVKM. CDR3 size: 16 residues. CDR3 protein: CASSFWSGEPSETQYF. The DNA for the CDR3 is TGTGCCAGCAGTTTTTGGTCCGGGGAGCCCTCAGAGACCCAGTACTTC.

The chain employs TRBV12-3 or TRBV12-4 and TRBJ2-7; no definite D call. The germline V and J ends were trimmed by 11 bases and 1 base, with 21 bases remaining between them. The CDR3 sequence is 15 residues long. CDR3 sequence reads: CAVTQHEATSYEQYF. The DNA of the CDR3 is TGTGCCGTTACTCAGCATGAGGCCACTTCCTACGAGCAGTACTTC.

V usage is TRBV10-2 and J usage is TRBJ1-5, with D unresolved. V shed 0 bases and J shed 4 bases, with 7 bases lying between them. The CDR3 extends over 14 amino acids. CDR1 and CDR2 from the germline V gene are WSHSY and SAAADI. The CDR3 DNA sequence: TGCGCCAGCAGTGAGTCTCAAATTAATCAGCCCCAGCATTTT. Protein product: CASSESQINQPQHF.

A few counts support this clonotype. The chain has TRBV12-3 or TRBV12-4 and TRBJ1-2, with 9 bases that match TRBD1. Trimming cost V 5 bases and J 4 bases; bases outside gene matches: 11. This CDR3 is built from 16 residues. Here the CDR3 DNA reads TGTGCCAGCAGTCCCAATACAGGGGGCAGGAGCTATGGCTACACCTTC. Protein sequence: CASSPNTGGRSYGYTF.

The chain combines TRBV2 with TRBJ2-3, with TRBD2 matching 9 bases. The V segment lost 2 bases and the J segment 5 bases; nucleotides outside the gene matches: 8. The germline gives CDR1 SNHLY, CDR2 FYNNEI. The CDR3 runs 16 residues. CDR3 residues: CASSESAAGGLDTQYF. Here the CDR3 DNA reads TGTGCCAGCAGTGAAAGTGCGGCGGGAGGGCTAGATACGCAGTATTTT.

This clonotype was seen more than once but under ten times. The gene calls are TRBV6-1 and TRBJ1-1; a weak D match, TRBD1 (5 bases). With 6 bases removed from V and 0 bases from J, the gap between germline ends came to 14 bases. Germline-derived CDR1 and CDR2 are MNHNS and SASEGT. This CDR3 contains 15 residues. The CDR3 here is CASSSARVMNTEAFF. CDR3 nucleotides: TGTGCCAGCAGCTCTGCCAGGGTGATGAACACTGAAGCTTTCTTT.